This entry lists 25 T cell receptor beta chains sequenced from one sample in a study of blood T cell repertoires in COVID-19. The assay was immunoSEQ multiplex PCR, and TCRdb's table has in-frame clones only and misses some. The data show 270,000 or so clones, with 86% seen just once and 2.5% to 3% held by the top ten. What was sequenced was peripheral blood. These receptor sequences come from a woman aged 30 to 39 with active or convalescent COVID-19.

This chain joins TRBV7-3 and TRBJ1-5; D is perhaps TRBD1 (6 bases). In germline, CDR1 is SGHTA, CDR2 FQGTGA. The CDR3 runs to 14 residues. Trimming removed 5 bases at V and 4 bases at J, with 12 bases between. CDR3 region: CASSIETGNQPQHF. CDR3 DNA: TGTGCCAGCAGCATCGAAACAGGGAATCAGCCCCAGCATTTT.

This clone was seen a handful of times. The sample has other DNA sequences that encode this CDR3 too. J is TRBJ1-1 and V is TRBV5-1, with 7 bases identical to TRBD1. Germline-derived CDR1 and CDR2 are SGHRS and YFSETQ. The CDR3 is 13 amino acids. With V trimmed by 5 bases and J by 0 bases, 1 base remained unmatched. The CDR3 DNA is TGCGCCAGCAGGGGACAGTTGAACACTGAAGCTTTCTTT. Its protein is CASRGQLNTEAFF.

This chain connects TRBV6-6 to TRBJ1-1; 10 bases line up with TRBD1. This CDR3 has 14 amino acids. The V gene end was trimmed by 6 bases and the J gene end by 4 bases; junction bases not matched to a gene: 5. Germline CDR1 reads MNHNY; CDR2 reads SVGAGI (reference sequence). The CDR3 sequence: CASRKTGGATEAFF. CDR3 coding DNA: TGTGCCAGCAGAAAGACAGGGGGCGCCACTGAAGCTTTCTTT.

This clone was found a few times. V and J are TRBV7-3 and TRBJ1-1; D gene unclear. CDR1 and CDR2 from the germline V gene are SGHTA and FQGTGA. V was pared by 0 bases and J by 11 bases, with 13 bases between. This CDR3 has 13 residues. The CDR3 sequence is CASSLTWEGRAFF. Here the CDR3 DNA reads TGTGCCAGCAGCTTAACCTGGGAGGGCCGGGCTTTCTTT.

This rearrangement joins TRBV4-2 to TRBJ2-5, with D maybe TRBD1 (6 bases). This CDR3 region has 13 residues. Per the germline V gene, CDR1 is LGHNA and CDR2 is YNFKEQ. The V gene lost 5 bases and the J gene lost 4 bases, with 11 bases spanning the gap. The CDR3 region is CASSLGASETQYF. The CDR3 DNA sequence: TGTGCCAGCAGCTTGGGGGCGTCAGAGACCCAGTACTTC.

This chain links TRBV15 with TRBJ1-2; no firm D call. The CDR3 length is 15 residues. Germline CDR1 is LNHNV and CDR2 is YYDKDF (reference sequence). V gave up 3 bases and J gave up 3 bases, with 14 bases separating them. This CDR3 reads CATSSHLGMYYGYTF. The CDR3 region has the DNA TGTGCCACCAGCAGTCACTTGGGCATGTACTATGGCTACACCTTC.

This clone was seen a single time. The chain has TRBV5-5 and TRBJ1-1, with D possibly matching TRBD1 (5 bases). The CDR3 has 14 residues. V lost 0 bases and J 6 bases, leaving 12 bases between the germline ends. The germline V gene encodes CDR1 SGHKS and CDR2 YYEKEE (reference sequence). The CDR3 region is CASSLARGGAEAFF. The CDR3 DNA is TGTGCCAGCAGCTTGGCGAGGGGAGGGGCTGAAGCTTTCTTT.

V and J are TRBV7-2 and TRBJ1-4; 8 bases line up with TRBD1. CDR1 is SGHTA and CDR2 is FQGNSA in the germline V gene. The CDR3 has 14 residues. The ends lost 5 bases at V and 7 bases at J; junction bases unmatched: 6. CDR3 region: CASSPGRGREKLFF. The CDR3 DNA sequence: TGTGCCAGCAGCCCCGGCAGGGGGCGTGAAAAACTGTTTTTT.

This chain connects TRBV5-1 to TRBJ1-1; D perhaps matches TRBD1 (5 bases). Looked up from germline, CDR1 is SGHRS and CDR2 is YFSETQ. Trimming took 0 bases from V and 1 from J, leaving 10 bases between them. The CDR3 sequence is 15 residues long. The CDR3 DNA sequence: TGCGCCAGCAGCTTGGTAGGGGCAGGGAACACTGAAGCTTTCTTT. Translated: CASSLVGAGNTEAFF.

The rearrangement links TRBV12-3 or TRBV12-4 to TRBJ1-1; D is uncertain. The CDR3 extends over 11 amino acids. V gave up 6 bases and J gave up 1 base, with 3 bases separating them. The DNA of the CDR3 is TGTGCCAGCAGCCGGAACACTGAAGCTTTCTTT. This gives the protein CASSRNTEAFF.

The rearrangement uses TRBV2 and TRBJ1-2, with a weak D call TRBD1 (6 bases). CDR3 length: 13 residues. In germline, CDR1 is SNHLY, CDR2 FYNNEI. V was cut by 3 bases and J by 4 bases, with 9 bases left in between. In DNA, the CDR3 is TGTGCCAGCAGTGAGGACAGAACCTATGGCTACACCTTC. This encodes CASSEDRTYGYTF.

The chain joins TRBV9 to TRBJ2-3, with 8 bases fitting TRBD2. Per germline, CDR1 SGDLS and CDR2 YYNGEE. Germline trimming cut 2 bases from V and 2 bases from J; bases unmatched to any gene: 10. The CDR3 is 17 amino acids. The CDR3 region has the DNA TGTGCCAGCAGCGTCCACGCCGGGACTAGTGACACAGATACGCAGTATTTT. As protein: CASSVHAGTSDTDTQYF.

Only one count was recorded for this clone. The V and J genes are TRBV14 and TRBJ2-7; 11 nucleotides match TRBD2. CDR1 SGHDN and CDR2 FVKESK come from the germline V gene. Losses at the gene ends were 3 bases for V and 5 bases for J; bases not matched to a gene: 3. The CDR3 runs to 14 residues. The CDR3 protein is CASSHTSGGHEQYF. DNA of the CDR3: TGTGCCAGCAGCCATACTAGCGGGGGCCACGAGCAGTACTTC.

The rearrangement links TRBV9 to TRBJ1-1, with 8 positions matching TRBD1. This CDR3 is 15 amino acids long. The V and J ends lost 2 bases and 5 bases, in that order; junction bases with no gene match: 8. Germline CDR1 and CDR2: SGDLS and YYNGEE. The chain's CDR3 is CASSVDSGGGTEAFF. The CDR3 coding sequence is TGTGCCAGCAGCGTGGACTCAGGGGGCGGAACTGAAGCTTTCTTT.

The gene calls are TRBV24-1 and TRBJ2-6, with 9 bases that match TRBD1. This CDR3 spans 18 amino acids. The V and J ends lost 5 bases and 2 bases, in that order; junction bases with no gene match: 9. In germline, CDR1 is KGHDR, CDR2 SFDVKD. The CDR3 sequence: CATSGPGQGTAGANVLTF. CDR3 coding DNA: TGTGCCACCAGTGGCCCGGGACAGGGTACTGCTGGGGCCAACGTCCTGACTTTC.

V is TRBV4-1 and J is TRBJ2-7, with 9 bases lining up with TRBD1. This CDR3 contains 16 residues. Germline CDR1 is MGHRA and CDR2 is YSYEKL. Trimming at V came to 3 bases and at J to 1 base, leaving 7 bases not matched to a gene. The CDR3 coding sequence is TGCGCCAGCAGCCATCCCGGGACAGGGAGGTCCTACGAGCAGTACTTC. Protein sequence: CASSHPGTGRSYEQYF.

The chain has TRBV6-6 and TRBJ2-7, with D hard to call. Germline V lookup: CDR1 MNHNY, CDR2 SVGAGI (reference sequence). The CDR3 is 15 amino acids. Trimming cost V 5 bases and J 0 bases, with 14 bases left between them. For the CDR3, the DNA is TGTGCCAGCAGTCAAACTGAAGATAGCTCCTACGAGCAGTACTTC. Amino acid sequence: CASSQTEDSSYEQYF.

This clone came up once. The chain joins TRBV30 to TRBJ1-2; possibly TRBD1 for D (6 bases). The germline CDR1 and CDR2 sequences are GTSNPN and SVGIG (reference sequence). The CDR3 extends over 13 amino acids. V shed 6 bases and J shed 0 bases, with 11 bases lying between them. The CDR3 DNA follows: TGTGCCTGCTCCGGACAGACTAACTATGGCTACACCTTC. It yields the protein CACSGQTNYGYTF.

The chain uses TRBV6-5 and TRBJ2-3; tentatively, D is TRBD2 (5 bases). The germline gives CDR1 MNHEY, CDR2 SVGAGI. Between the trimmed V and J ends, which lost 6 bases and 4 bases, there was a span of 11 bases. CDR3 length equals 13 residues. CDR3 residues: CASSSRGPDTQYF. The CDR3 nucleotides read TGTGCCAGCAGCTCCCGAGGGCCAGATACGCAGTATTTT.

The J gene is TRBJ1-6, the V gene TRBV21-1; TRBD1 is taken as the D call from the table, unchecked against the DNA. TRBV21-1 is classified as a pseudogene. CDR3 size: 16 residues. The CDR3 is CASSLSRTGNNSPLHF. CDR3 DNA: TGTGCCAGCAGCCTAAGTAGGACAGGGAATAATTCACCCCTCCACTTT.

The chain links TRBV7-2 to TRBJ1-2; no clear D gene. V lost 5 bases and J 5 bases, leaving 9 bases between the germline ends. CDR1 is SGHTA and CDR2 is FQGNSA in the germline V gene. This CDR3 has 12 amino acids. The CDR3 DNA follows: TGTGCCAGCAGCCGAAGCTCGTATGGCTACACCTTC. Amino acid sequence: CASSRSSYGYTF.

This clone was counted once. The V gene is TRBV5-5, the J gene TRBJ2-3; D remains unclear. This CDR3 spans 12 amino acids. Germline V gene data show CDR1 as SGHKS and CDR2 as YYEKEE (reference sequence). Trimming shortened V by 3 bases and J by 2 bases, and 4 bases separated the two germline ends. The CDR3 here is CASSSFTDTQYF. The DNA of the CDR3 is TGTGCCAGCAGCTCCTTCACAGATACGCAGTATTTT.

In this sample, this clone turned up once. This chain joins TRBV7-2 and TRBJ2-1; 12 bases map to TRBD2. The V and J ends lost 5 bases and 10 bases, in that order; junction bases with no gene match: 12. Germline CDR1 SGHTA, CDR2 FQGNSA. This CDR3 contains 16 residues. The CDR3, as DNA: TGTGCCAGCAGCCCCTCGCTAGCGGGGGGGCGTCCGGAGCAGTTCTTC. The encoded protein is CASSPSLAGGRPEQFF.

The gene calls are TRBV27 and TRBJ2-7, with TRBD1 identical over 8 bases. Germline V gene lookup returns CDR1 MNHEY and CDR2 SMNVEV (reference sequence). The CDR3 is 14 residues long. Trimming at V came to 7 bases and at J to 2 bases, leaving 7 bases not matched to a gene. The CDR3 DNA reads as TGTGCCAGCACCCGTGCAGGGGGCGCCTACGAGCAGTACTTC. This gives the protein CASTRAGGAYEQYF.

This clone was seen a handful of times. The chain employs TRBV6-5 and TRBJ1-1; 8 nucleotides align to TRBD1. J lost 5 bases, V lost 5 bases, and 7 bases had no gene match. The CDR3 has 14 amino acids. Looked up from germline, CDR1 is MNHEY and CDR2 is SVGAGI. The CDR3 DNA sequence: TGTGCCAGCAGTCTGGACAGGGCGACGACTGAAGCTTTCTTT. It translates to CASSLDRATTEAFF.